This T cell receptor beta chain was documented in a study of regulatory T cells in long-lasting Graves disease. Germline V CDR1 and CDR2: SEHNR, FQNEAQ (reference sequence). The CDR3 runs to 15 residues. Trimming cost V 5 bases and J 0 bases; bases outside gene matches: 2. Arm-PCR of CDR3 regions and iRepertoire HTBI primers were used to build TCR beta libraries. TCRdb analysed the multiplex PCR reads with MiXCR anew, one entry per CDR3 protein. The sample contains roughly 610,000 distinct CDR3 sequences, about 15% of which appear only once. This sample's time point: newly diagnosed GD, antithyroid drugs for less than 3 months. RNA isolated from PBMCs was used to make the TCR library. This same sample was also part of a study on T cells in Graves' hyperthyroidism and ophthalmopathy. That source notes: Model output signaled ophthalmopathy a median about 6.3 months ahead of onset.

The rearrangement links TRBV7-9 to TRBJ2-5; TRBD2 matches 11 bases. This material consisted of peripheral blood mononuclear cells (PBMCs), taken at new diagnosis, from a patient treated with antithyroid drugs. This receptor was identified in a man younger than 30 with Graves disease. The CDR3 loop is CASSKGLADQETQYF. The CDR3 nucleotides read TGTGCCAGCAGCAAGGGACTAGCGGACCAAGAGACCCAGTACTTC.